The clone carrying this T cell receptor beta chain has only one observation. As yet, its antigen is unknown. The data are from a study of shared clonotypes between healthy human individuals. Study context: Donor composition was two women and a few men, aged 18 to 49.

Trimming at V came to 8 bases and at J to 7 bases, leaving 8 bases not matched to a gene. The germline CDR1 and CDR2 sequences are MNHEY and SMNVEV (reference sequence). The CDR3 is 13 amino acids. General study results and limits: Read depth was anticipated to influence clonotype sharing among donors.

Each cell subset's genomic DNA was divided evenly among several immunoSEQ plates. The assay was immunoSEQ multiplex PCR, and TCRdb's table has in-frame clones only and misses some. The sample lists about 300,000 clones, around two thirds occurring once. V and J are TRBV27 and TRBJ2-1; 7 bases align to TRBD2. The clonotype comes from a man aged 25-45 years in good health. The sequenced sample was memory CD4+ T cells sorted from blood. Subset reported: CD45RA-negative fraction. CDR3 residues: CASGPSGGNEQFF. CDR3 in DNA: TGTGCCAGCGGCCCGTCCGGGGGGAATGAGCAGTTCTTC.